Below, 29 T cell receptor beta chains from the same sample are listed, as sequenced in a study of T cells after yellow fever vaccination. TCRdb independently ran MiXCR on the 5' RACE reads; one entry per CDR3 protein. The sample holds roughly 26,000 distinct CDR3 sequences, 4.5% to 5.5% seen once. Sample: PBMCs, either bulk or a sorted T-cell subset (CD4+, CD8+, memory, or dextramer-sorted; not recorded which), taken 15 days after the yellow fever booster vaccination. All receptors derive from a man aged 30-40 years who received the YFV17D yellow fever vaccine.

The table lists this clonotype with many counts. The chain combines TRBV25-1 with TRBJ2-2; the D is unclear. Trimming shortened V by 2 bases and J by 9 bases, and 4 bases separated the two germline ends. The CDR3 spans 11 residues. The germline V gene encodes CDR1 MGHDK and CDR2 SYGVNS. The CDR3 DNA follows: TGTGCCAGCAGTGAAGCCTGGGAGCTGTTTTTT. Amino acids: CASSEAWELFF.

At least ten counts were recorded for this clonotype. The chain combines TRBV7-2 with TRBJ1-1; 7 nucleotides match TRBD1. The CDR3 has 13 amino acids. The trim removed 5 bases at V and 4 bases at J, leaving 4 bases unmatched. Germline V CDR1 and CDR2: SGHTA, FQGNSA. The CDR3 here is CASSARDSTEAFF. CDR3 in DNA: TGTGCCAGCAGCGCGCGGGACAGCACTGAAGCTTTCTTT.

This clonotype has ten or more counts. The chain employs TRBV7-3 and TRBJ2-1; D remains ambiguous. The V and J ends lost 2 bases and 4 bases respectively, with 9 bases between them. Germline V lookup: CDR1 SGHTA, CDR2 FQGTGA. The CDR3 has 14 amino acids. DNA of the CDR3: TGTGCCAGCAGCTTAGACCTGGGGTACAATGAGCAGTTCTTC. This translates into CASSLDLGYNEQFF.

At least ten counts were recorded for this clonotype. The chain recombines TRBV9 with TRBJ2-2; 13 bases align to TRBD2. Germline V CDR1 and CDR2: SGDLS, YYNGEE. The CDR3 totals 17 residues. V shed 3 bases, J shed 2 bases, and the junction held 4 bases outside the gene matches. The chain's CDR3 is CASSALGLAGNTGELFF. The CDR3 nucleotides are TGTGCCAGCAGCGCTTTGGGACTAGCGGGAAACACCGGGGAGCTGTTTTTT.

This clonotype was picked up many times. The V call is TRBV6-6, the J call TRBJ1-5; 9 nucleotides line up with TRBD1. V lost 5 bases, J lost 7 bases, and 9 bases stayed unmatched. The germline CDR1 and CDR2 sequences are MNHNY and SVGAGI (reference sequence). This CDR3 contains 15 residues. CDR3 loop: CASSVRTGVSQPQHF. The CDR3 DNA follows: TGTGCCAGCAGTGTCAGGACAGGGGTTTCACAGCCCCAGCATTTT.

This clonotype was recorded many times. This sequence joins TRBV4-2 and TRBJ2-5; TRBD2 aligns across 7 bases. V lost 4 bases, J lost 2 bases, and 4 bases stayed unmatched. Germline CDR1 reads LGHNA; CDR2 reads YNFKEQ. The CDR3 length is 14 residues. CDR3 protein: CASSRGSGQETQYF. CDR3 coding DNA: TGTGCCAGCAGCCGTGGTAGCGGGCAAGAGACCCAGTACTTC.

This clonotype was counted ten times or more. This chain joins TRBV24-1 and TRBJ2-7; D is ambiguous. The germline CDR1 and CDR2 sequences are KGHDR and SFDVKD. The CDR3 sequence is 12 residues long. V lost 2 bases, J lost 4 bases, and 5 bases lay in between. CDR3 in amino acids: CATSDSRYEQYF. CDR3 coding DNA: TGTGCCACCAGTGATTCCCGGTACGAGCAGTACTTC.

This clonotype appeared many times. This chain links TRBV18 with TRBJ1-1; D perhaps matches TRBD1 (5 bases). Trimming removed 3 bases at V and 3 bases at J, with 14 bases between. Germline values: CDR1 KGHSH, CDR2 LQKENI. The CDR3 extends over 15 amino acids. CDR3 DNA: TGTGCCAGCTCACCTCCCCTTGACAGTTACACTGAAGCTTTCTTT. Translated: CASSPPLDSYTEAFF. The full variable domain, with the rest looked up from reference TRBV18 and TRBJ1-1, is NAGVMQNPRHLVRRRGQEARLRCSPMKGHSHVYWYRQLPEEGLKFMVYLQKENIIDESGMPKERFSAEFPKEGPSILRIQQVVRGDSAAYFCASSPPLDSYTEAFFGQGTRLTVV.

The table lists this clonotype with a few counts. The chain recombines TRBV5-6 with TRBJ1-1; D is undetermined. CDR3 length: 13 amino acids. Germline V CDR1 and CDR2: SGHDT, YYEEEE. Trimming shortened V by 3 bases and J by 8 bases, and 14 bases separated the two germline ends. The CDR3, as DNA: TGTGCCAGCAGCTGGAGTCCGGACGGAGAAGCTTTCTTT. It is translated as CASSWSPDGEAFF.

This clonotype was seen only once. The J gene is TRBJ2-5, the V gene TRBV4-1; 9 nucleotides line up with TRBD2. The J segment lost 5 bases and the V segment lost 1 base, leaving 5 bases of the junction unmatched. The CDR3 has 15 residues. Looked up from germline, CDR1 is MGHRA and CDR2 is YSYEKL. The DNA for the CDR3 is TGCGCCAGCAGCCAAGTACTAGCGGGCGGGGAGACCCAGTACTTC. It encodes CASSQVLAGGETQYF.

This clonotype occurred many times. The chain's CDR3 is CASSLATALSEQFF. In DNA, the CDR3 is TGTGCCAGCAGCTTAGCCACAGCTCTTTCCGAGCAGTTCTTC. This sequence joins TRBV7-2 and TRBJ2-1; D ambiguous. The CDR3 runs 14 residues. V lost 0 bases and J lost 10, with 13 bases in between. Germline CDR1 and CDR2: SGHTA and FQGNSA. Filled out from reference TRBV7-2 and TRBJ2-1, the complete variable domain reads GAGVSQSPSNKVTEKGKDVELRCDPISGHTALYWYRQSLGQGLEFLIYFQGNSAPDKSGLPSDRFSAERTGGSVSTLTIQRTQQEDSAVYLCASSLATALSEQFFGPGTRLTVL.

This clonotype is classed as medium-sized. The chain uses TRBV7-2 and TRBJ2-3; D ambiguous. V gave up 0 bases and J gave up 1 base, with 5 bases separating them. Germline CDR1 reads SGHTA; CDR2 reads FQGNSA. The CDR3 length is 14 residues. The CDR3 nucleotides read TGTGCCAGCAGCTTAGCTGGGGGCACAGATACGCAGTATTTT. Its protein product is CASSLAGGTDTQYF.

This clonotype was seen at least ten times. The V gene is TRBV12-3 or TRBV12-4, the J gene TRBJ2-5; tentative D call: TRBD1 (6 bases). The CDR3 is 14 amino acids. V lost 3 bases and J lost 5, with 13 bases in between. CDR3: CASSLGAEVETQYF. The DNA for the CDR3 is TGTGCCAGCAGTTTGGGGGCTGAGGTGGAGACCCAGTACTTC.

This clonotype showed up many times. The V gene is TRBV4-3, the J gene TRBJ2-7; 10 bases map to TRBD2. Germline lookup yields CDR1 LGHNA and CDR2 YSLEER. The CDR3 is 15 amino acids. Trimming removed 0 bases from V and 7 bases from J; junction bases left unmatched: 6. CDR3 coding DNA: TGCGCCAGCAGCCAAGACCAACTAGCGGGATATGAGCAGTACTTC. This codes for CASSQDQLAGYEQYF.

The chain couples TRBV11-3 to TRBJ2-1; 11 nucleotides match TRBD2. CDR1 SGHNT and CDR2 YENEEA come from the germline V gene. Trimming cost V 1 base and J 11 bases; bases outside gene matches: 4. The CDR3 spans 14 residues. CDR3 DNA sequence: TGTGCCAGCAGCTTAGGGGGACTAGCGGAAAAGCAGTTCTTC. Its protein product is CASSLGGLAEKQFF.

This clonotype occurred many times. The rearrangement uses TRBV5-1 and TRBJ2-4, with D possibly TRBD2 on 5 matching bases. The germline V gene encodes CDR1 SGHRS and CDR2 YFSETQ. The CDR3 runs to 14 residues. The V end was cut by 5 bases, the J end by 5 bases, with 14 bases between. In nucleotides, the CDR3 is TGCGCCAGCAGAGAGGGAGCCGGCCAAAACATTCAGTACTTC. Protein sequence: CASREGAGQNIQYF.

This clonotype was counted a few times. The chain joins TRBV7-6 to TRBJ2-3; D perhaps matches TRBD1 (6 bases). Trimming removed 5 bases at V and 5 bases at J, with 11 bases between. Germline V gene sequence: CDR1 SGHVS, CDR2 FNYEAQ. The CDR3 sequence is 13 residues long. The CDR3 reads CASSRQVVDTQYF. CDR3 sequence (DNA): TGTGCCAGCAGCAGACAGGTAGTAGATACGCAGTATTTT.

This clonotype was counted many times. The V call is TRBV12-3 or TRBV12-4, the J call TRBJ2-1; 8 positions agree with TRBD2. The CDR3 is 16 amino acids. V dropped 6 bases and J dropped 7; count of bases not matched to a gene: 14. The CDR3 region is CASRRVSGGGWNEQFF. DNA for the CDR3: TGTGCCAGCAGAAGGGTTTCCGGGGGGGGGTGGAATGAGCAGTTCTTC.

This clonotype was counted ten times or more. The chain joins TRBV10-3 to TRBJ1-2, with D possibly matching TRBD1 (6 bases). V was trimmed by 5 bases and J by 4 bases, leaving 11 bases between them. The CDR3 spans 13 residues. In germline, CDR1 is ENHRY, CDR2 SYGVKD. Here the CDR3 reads CAISPDRTYGYTF. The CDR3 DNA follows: TGTGCCATCAGTCCTGACAGGACCTATGGCTACACCTTC.

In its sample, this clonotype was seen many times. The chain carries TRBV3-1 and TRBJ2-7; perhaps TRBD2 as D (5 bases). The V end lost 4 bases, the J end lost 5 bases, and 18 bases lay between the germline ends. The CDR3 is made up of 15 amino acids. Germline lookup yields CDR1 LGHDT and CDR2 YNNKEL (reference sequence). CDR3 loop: CASSPPGPRRNEQYF. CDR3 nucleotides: TGTGCCAGCAGCCCCCCGGGCCCCAGGAGGAACGAGCAGTACTTC.

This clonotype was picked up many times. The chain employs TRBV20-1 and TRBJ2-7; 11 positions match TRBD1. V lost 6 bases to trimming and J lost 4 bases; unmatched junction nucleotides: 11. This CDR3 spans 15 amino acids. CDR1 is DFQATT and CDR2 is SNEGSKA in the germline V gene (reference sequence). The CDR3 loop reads CSARPWTGGSYEQYF. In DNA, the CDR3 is TGCAGTGCCCGTCCCTGGACAGGGGGCTCTTACGAGCAGTACTTC.

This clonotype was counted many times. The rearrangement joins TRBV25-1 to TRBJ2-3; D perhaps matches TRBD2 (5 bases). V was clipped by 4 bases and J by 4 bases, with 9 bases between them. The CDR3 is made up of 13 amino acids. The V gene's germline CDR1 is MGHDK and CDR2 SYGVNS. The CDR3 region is CASSGLPPDTQYF. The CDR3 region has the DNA TGTGCCAGCAGTGGACTACCCCCAGATACGCAGTATTTT.

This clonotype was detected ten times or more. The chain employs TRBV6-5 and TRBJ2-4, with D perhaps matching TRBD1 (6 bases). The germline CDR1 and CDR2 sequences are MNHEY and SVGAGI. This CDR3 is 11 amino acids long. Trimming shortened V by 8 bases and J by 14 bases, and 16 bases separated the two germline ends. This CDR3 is CASGTGTPKYF. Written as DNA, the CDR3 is TGTGCCAGCGGGACCGGGACACCGAAGTACTTC.

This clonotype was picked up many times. CDR3 sequence reads: CSARDLDLALGSPLHF. The CDR3 nucleotides are TGCAGTGCTAGAGATCTCGACCTCGCTTTGGGTTCACCCCTCCACTTT. The chain uses TRBV20-1 and TRBJ1-6; D ambiguous. This CDR3 contains 16 residues. V was clipped by 0 bases and J by 9 bases, with 18 bases between them. Germline CDR1 and CDR2: DFQATT and SNEGSKA (reference sequence).

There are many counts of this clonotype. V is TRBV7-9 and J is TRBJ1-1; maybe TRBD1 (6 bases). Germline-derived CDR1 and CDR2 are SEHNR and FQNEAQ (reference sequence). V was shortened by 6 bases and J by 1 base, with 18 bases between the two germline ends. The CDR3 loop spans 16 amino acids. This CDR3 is CASSSKPGHTNTEAFF. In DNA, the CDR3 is TGTGCCAGCAGTTCCAAACCGGGACACACGAACACTGAAGCTTTCTTT.

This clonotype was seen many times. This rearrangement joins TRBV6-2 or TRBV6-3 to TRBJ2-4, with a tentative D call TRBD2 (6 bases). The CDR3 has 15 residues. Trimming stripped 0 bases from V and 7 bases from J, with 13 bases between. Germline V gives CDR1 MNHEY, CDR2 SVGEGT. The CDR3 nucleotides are TGTGCCAGCAGTTACTCCGGAGGGACCGCCAACATTCAGTACTTC. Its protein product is CASSYSGGTANIQYF.

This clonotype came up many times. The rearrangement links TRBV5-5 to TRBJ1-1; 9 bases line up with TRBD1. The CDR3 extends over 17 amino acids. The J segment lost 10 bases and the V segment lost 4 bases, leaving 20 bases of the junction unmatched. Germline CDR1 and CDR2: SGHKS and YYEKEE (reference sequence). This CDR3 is CASSPGGQGGALIGAFF. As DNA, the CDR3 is TGTGCCAGCAGCCCTGGGGGACAGGGTGGTGCCTTAATCGGAGCTTTCTTT.

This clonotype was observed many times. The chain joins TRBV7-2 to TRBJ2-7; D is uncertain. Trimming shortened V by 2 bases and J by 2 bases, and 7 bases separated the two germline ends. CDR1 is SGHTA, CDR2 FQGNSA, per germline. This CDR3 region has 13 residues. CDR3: CASSLMRTYEQYF. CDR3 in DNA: TGTGCCAGCAGCTTAATGCGGACCTACGAGCAGTACTTC.

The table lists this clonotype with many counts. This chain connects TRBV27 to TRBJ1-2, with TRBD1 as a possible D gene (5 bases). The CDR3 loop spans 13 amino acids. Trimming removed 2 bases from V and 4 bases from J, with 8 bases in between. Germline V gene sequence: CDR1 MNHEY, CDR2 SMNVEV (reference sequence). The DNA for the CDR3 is TGTGCCAGCAGTTTAGAGAGGGGCTATGGCTACACCTTC. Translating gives CASSLERGYGYTF.